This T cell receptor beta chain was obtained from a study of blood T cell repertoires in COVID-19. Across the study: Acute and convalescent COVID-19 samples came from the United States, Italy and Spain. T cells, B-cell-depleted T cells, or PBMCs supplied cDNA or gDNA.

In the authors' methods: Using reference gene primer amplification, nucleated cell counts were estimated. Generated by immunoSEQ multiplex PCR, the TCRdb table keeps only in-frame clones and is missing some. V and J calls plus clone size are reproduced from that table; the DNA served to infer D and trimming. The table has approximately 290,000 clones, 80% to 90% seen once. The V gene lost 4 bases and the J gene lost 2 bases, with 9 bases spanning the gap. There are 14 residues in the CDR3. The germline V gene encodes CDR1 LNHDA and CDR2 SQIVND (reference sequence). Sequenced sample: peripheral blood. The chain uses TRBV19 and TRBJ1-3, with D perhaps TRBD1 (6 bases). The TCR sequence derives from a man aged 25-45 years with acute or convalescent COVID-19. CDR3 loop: CASSTTGPGNTIYF. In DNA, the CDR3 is TGTGCCAGTAGTACCACAGGGCCTGGAAACACCATATATTTT. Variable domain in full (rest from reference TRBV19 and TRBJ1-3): DGGITQSPKYLFRKEGQNVTLSCEQNLNHDAMYWYRQDPGQGLRLIYYSQIVNDFQKGDIAEGYSVSREKKESFPLTVTSAQKNPTAFYLCASSTTGPGNTIYFGEGSWLTVV.